The T cell receptor beta chain under discussion was sequenced for a study of Ad26.COV2.S vaccination and SARS-CoV-2 variants. As regards this clone: The antigen is not known.

Method: immunoSEQ multiplex PCR; TCRdb's copy keeps in-frame clones and lacks some. The table shows 300,000 to 400,000 clones, with 87% occurring only once. Germline values: CDR1 SGHRS, CDR2 YFSETQ. This CDR3 spans 16 amino acids. The germline V and J ends were trimmed by 0 bases and 2 bases, with 15 bases remaining between them. This sample's treatment: roughly 19 received Ad26.COV2.S at low or high dose, single or two shots; about 5 received placebo; per-sample allocation not given. Samples were taken on day 63 after the first vaccine or placebo injection. An 18-55-year-old adult in Boston served as donor. Participants' vaccine, an Ad26 vector, delivered Wuhan-strain SARS-CoV-2 spike. Notes on the study in general: Vaccine recipients surpassed placebo recipients in spike-specific TCR breadth.

The sample consisted of peripheral blood, taken in a trial of Ad26.COV2.S vaccine versus placebo. The clonotype was recovered from a person between 18 and 65 years old who received the Ad26.COV2.S COVID-19 vaccine or a placebo. The V and J genes are TRBV5-1 and TRBJ2-7, with D tentatively TRBD1 or TRBD2 (5 bases each). In DNA form, the CDR3 reads TGCGCCAGCAGCTTGGCCGCAGGGACCGGCGCCTACGAGCAGTACTTC. It is translated as CASSLAAGTGAYEQYF.